The TCR beta chain described here comes from a study of monozygotic twins with cystic fibrosis. J gave up 8 bases and V 6 bases, and 7 bases lay outside the gene matches. CDR1 and CDR2 (germline): MNHNY, SVGAGI (reference sequence). The CDR3 covers 15 residues. Using immunoSEQ multiplex PCR, the repertoire was profiled, and TCRdb retains in-frame clones only, with some absent. In the table there are some 14,000 clones, approximately 92% of which are singletons. The sample was blood. This TCR came from a boy aged 10-17 years with cystic fibrosis. The chain carries TRBV6-6 and TRBJ2-1; 13 nucleotides align to TRBD2. CDR3 DNA sequence: TGTGCCAGCAGGGGGACTAGCGGGAATCTAGATGAGCAGTTCTTC. This encodes CASRGTSGNLDEQFF.